The entry below gives a single T cell receptor beta chain sequence along with its context. This specimen belongs to a study of T cell responses to AZD1222 COVID-19 vaccine. V was trimmed by 4 bases and J by 4 bases, leaving 13 bases between them. The CDR3 is 14 amino acids. The germline V gene has CDR1 MNHEY and CDR2 SMNVEV (reference sequence). Method: immunoSEQ multiplex PCR; TCRdb's copy keeps in-frame clones and lacks some. The profile shows 250,000 to 300,000 clones, 90% to 95% of them singletons. The TCR comes from an adult who received the AZD1222 COVID-19 vaccine. The sequenced sample was peripheral blood, obtained 28 days after the second AZD1222 dose. The chain has TRBV27 and TRBJ1-2, with D tentatively TRBD1 (5 bases). CDR3 in amino acids: CASSSGTVSYGYTF. The CDR3 DNA reads as TGTGCCAGCAGTTCCGGGACGGTTTCCTATGGCTACACCTTC.